Below are 21 T cell receptor beta chains sequenced from a single sample in a study of blood T cell repertoires in COVID-19. Method: immunoSEQ multiplex PCR; TCRdb's copy keeps in-frame clones and lacks some. The sample yields about 68,000 clones, around 86% seen once. Sequencing was carried out using peripheral blood. Receptors originate from a woman aged 60-75 years with acute or convalescent COVID-19.

This clone was detected once. The rearrangement joins TRBV14 to TRBJ1-1; D is perhaps TRBD1 (5 bases). Trimming removed 0 bases at V and 4 bases at J, with 18 bases between. This CDR3 region has 17 residues. Per germline, CDR1 SGHDN and CDR2 FVKESK. The CDR3 protein is CASSQDRARPVGTEAFF. The CDR3 DNA follows: TGTGCCAGCAGCCAAGACAGGGCCCGGCCCGTCGGCACTGAAGCTTTCTTT.

This chain connects TRBV27 to TRBJ2-7, with TRBD1 identical over 7 bases. Trimming cost V 4 bases and J 4 bases; bases outside gene matches: 7. CDR3 length: 14 amino acids. Germline V CDR1 and CDR2: MNHEY, SMNVEV (reference sequence). CDR3 nucleotides: TGTGCCAGCAGTTCGGACAGGACCGAGTACGAGCAGTACTTC. It encodes CASSSDRTEYEQYF.

The CDR3 region has the DNA TGTGCCAGCACCCCCGGCGGCTCTGGAAACACCATATATTTT. It specifies CASTPGGSGNTIYF. The rearrangement uses TRBV3-1 (or the pseudogene TRBV3-2) and TRBJ1-3; D is unresolved. The CDR3 loop spans 14 amino acids. V was trimmed by 7 bases and J by 0 bases, leaving 10 bases between them. Germline lookup yields CDR1 LGHDT and CDR2 YNNKEL (reference sequence).

CDR3 amino acids: CASSLTSRTEAFF. The CDR3 nucleotides are TGTGCCAGCAGCTTAACGTCGCGCACTGAAGCTTTCTTT. J is TRBJ1-1 and V is TRBV11-3, with D unclear. V was cut by 2 bases and J by 4 bases, with 8 bases left in between. Looked up from germline, CDR1 is SGHNT and CDR2 is YENEEA. This CDR3 spans 13 amino acids.

The chain's CDR3 is CASSLGGQGAGRKLFF. The CDR3 DNA sequence: TGTGCCAGCAGCTTAGGGGGTCAGGGGGCGGGCAGAAAACTGTTTTTT. The genes are TRBV7-2 and TRBJ1-4; 8 positions match TRBD1. Germline V lookup: CDR1 SGHTA, CDR2 FQGNSA. V shed 1 base and J 10 bases; nucleotides not matched to a gene: 11. CDR3 length: 16 residues.

This clone came up once. V usage is TRBV20-1 and J usage is TRBJ2-1; D possibly corresponds to TRBD2 (5 bases). The V end lost 3 bases, the J end lost 3 bases, and 12 bases lay between the germline ends. CDR1 is DFQATT and CDR2 is SNEGSKA in the germline V gene (reference sequence). This CDR3 contains 14 residues. The CDR3 nucleotides read TGCAGTGCTAGTGGCCGGACTGACTACAATGAGCAGTTCTTC. It is translated as CSASGRTDYNEQFF.

The chain couples TRBV6-5 to TRBJ1-6, with 7 bases lining up with TRBD1. V shed 2 bases, J shed 10 bases, and the junction held 5 bases outside the gene matches. CDR3 length: 14 amino acids. CDR1 and CDR2 (germline): MNHEY, SVGAGI. CDR3 amino acids: CASSYSQGDSPLHF. In nucleotides, the CDR3 is TGTGCCAGCAGTTACAGTCAGGGGGACTCACCCCTCCACTTT.

The genes are TRBV6-1 and TRBJ1-5, with unresolved D. Germline assignment: CDR1 MNHNS and CDR2 SASEGT. Trimming took off 3 bases at V and 0 bases at J, with 3 bases between the two ends. This CDR3 comprises 13 residues. This chain's CDR3 is CASSEYSNQPQHF. CDR3 nucleotide sequence: TGTGCCAGCAGTGAGTATAGCAATCAGCCCCAGCATTTT.

This rearrangement joins TRBV11-2 to TRBJ2-5; D perhaps matches TRBD2 (5 bases). Germline V gives CDR1 SGHAT, CDR2 FQNNGV. The ends were cut back, 1 base at V and 5 bases at J, with 8 bases in the middle. There are 13 residues in the CDR3. DNA for the CDR3: TGTGCCAGCAGCTTAGGCGGGCGTGAGACCCAGTACTTC. Translated, it gives CASSLGGRETQYF.

The gene calls are TRBV5-4 and TRBJ1-2; 8 bases align to TRBD1. Germline V gene lookup returns CDR1 SGHNT and CDR2 YYREEE (reference sequence). Trimming removed 4 bases from V and 5 bases from J; junction bases left unmatched: 7. The CDR3 extends over 14 amino acids. The CDR3 spells CASSDDRGRYGYTF. The CDR3 nucleotides read TGTGCCAGCAGCGATGACAGGGGTCGATATGGCTACACCTTC. Variable domain in full (rest from reference TRBV5-4 and TRBJ1-2): ETGVTQSPTHLIKTRGQQVTLRCSSQSGHNTVSWYQQALGQGPQFIFQYYREEENGRGNFPPRFSGLQFPNYSSELNVNALELDDSALYLCASSDDRGRYGYTFGSGTRLTVV.

V and J are TRBV4-2 and TRBJ1-5, with D tentatively TRBD1 (6 bases). Germline V gene data show CDR1 as LGHNA and CDR2 as YNFKEQ. The V end lost 2 bases, the J end lost 5 bases, and 13 bases lay between the germline ends. CDR3 size: 15 residues. The CDR3, as DNA: TGTGCCAGCAGCCAAAAGGCAGGGGTGGATCAGCCCCAGCATTTT. Amino acids: CASSQKAGVDQPQHF.

This chain joins TRBV7-3 and TRBJ2-1, with TRBD2 matching over 8 bases. The CDR3 sequence is 17 residues long. Germline V CDR1 and CDR2: SGHTA, FQGTGA. The ends lost 5 bases at V and 8 bases at J; junction bases unmatched: 17. CDR3 residues: CASSISGTGGIFDEQFF. The CDR3 bases are TGTGCCAGCAGCATTAGCGGGACTGGGGGGATTTTCGATGAGCAGTTCTTC.

The rearrangement links TRBV19 to TRBJ1-5; D is uncertain. Germline lookup yields CDR1 LNHDA and CDR2 SQIVND (reference sequence). CDR3 length: 13 residues. V was pared by 3 bases and J by 5 bases, with 8 bases between. CDR3 sequence (DNA): TGTGCCAGTAGTATCGCGGCCTATCAGCCCCAGCATTTT. Translated: CASSIAAYQPQHF.

This chain links TRBV27 with TRBJ1-5; 7 nucleotides align to TRBD1. Germline values: CDR1 MNHEY, CDR2 SMNVEV (reference sequence). Losses at the gene ends were 5 bases for V and 3 bases for J; bases not matched to a gene: 4. The CDR3 loop spans 14 amino acids. CDR3 amino acids: CASSRGQVNQPQHF. CDR3 bases: TGTGCCAGCAGTCGAGGACAGGTCAATCAGCCCCAGCATTTT.

This chain joins TRBV19 and TRBJ1-1; D not certain. CDR1 is LNHDA and CDR2 is SQIVND in the germline V gene (reference sequence). The CDR3 extends over 13 amino acids. The V end lost 3 bases, the J end lost 1 base, and 6 bases lay between the germline ends. For the CDR3, the DNA is TGTGCCAGTAGTATTTGGAGGAACACTGAAGCTTTCTTT. Residues: CASSIWRNTEAFF.

This chain joins TRBV30 and TRBJ1-3; the D is unclear. CDR3 length: 13 residues. V was shortened by 2 bases and J by 3 bases, with 8 bases between the two germline ends. Germline loops: CDR1 GTSNPN, CDR2 SVGIG (reference sequence). CDR3 DNA: TGTGCCTGGAGTCAAGAGAGTGGAAACACCATATATTTT. Its translation is CAWSQESGNTIYF.

V usage is TRBV12-3 or TRBV12-4 and J usage is TRBJ1-2, with TRBD1 as a possible D gene (5 bases). The CDR3 runs 13 residues. Trimming left V 5 bases short and J 7 bases short, with 14 bases between. CDR3 protein: CASSLSQGFGYTF. The CDR3 bases are TGTGCCAGCAGTCTTTCCCAGGGATTTGGCTACACCTTC.

CDR3 bases: TGTGCCAGCAGCTTAATGATGAGGGAGAACACTGAAGCTTTCTTT. The encoded protein is CASSLMMRENTEAFF. V is TRBV7-2 and J is TRBJ1-1, with no clear D. Per germline, CDR1 SGHTA and CDR2 FQGNSA. This CDR3 is built from 15 residues. Trimming removed 2 bases at V and 1 base at J, with 11 bases between.

This clone was detected ten times or more. The chain links TRBV7-8 to TRBJ2-1, with 7 positions matching TRBD2. The length of the CDR3 is 17 residues. Germline lookup yields CDR1 SGHVS and CDR2 FQNEAQ. V shed 6 bases and J 5 bases; nucleotides not matched to a gene: 16. As DNA, the CDR3 is TGTGCCAGCAGTTCCTCCTTCCTCGGGACTATAAACAATGAGCAGTTCTTC. It translates to CASSSSFLGTINNEQFF.

The chain couples TRBV5-4 to TRBJ1-1; D unclear. V was cut by 2 bases and J by 3 bases, with 11 bases left in between. This CDR3 region has 14 residues. Germline-derived CDR1 and CDR2 are SGHNT and YYREEE (reference sequence). CDR3 sequence reads: CASSLDQRDTEAFF. CDR3 DNA: TGTGCCAGCAGCTTAGACCAACGGGACACTGAAGCTTTCTTT.

The DNA for the CDR3 is TGTGCCAGTAGCTGGACAGGGAGGGAGACCCAGTACTTC. Its protein is CASSWTGRETQYF. V and J are TRBV19 and TRBJ2-5; 8 bases align to TRBD1. The CDR3 runs 13 residues. V was pared by 6 bases and J by 5 bases, with 5 bases of the junction left unmatched. The germline gives CDR1 LNHDA, CDR2 SQIVND (reference sequence). The full variable domain, completed using reference TRBV19 and TRBJ2-5, is DGGITQSPKYLFRKEGQNVTLSCEQNLNHDAMYWYRQDPGQGLRLIYYSQIVNDFQKGDIAEGYSVSREKKESFPLTVTSAQKNPTAFYLCASSWTGRETQYFGPGTRLLVL.